This T cell receptor beta chain was documented in a study of cytomegalovirus exposure and HLA in healthy donors. The study, taken as a whole, reports: It was reportedly the case that the classifier diagnosed cytomegalovirus status with high specificity and sensitivity. In vitro work confirmed that a few CMV-associated chains recognize CMV antigens. Overall, some 160 TCR beta chains were annotated as cytomegalovirus-associated.

Germline V gene data show CDR1 as WSHSY and CDR2 as SAAADI. Trimming pared 8 bases from V and 5 bases from J, leaving 19 bases between. The CDR3 covers 14 residues. TCRdb's table, derived via immunoSEQ multiplex PCR, lists solely in-frame clones and lacks some. This sample carries about 200,000 clones, 80% to 90% of them seen once, and the ten largest clones take 1% to 1.5%. The approximately 130-subject validation cohort, separate from the approximately 670-subject first cohort, included the donors. On this clone itself: Antigen specificity is unknown.

The sequencing sample was made of PBMCs. The sequence came from a woman aged 25 to 39 in good health and CMV-seronegative. The J gene is TRBJ2-7, the V gene TRBV10-2; D possibly corresponds to TRBD1 (5 bases). The CDR3 reads CASHPQVAGNEQYF. The CDR3 nucleotides are TGCGCCAGCCACCCCCAAGTAGCAGGGAACGAGCAGTACTTC.